Many counts were recorded for the clone carrying this T cell receptor beta chain. Arm-PCR of CDR3 regions with iRepertoire HTBI primers generated TCR beta libraries. MiXCR was run by TCRdb on the multiplex PCR reads, yielding one entry per CDR3 protein. The sample gives some 250,000 distinct CDR3 sequences, around 18% of which show up once; 14% is in the top ten. Indicated time point: newly diagnosed GD, antithyroid drugs for less than 3 months. From PBMCs, RNA was extracted and then used to make the TCR library. Germline loops: CDR1 LGHDT, CDR2 YNNKEL (reference sequence). Trimming pared 3 bases from V and 5 bases from J, leaving 10 bases between. There are 13 residues in the CDR3. The record originates from a study of regulatory T cells in long-lasting Graves disease. These data are also associated with another study on T cells in Graves' hyperthyroidism and ophthalmopathy.

The specimen comprised peripheral blood mononuclear cells (PBMCs), sampled at new diagnosis, from a patient treated with antithyroid drugs. This receptor was obtained from a woman in her 30s with Graves disease. The chain links TRBV3-1 to TRBJ2-5, with no clear D. The CDR3 DNA reads as TGTGCCAGCAGCCAGGCTAGGGTTGAGACCCAGTACTTC. This translates into CASSQARVETQYF.